The 13 T cell receptor beta chains presented below share a single source sample, sequenced in a study of T cell changes during pregnancy in multiple sclerosis. Clones were sequenced by immunoSEQ multiplex PCR, and TCRdb holds only the in-frame ones, with some missing. The data contain tens of thousands of clones, 80% to 95% of them singletons. Specimen: CD4+ T cells from peripheral blood mononuclear cells, collected in the second trimester of pregnancy. The receptor source for this set is a female donor with multiple sclerosis, enrolled in a pregnancy study.

V gene TRBV27 combines with J gene TRBJ1-1; D gene unclear. Between the trimmed V and J ends, which lost 8 bases and 3 bases, there was a span of 13 bases. The CDR3 loop spans 13 amino acids. The germline gives CDR1 MNHEY, CDR2 SMNVEV (reference sequence). CDR3 loop: CASSLTVDTEAFF. The CDR3 bases are TGTGCCAGCTCCTTGACTGTGGACACTGAAGCTTTCTTT.

The chain has TRBV27 and TRBJ2-2; weak D call: TRBD1 (6 bases). The germline V and J ends were trimmed by 7 bases and 4 bases, with 13 bases remaining between them. Germline CDR1 MNHEY, CDR2 SMNVEV (reference sequence). The CDR3 has 14 residues. The CDR3 here is CASTGTTITGELFF. The CDR3 DNA sequence: TGTGCCAGCACCGGGACAACAATCACCGGGGAGCTGTTTTTT.

The V and J genes are TRBV7-9 and TRBJ1-2; D possibly corresponds to TRBD1 (6 bases). Germline-derived CDR1 and CDR2 are SEHNR and FQNEAQ (reference sequence). This CDR3 has 14 amino acids. V was trimmed by 7 bases and J by 2 bases, leaving 14 bases between them. The CDR3 DNA sequence: TGTGCCAGCACCCCCAAAGGGGGAAACTATGGCTACACCTTC. Its protein is CASTPKGGNYGYTF.

This clone was seen once. The rearrangement joins TRBV7-6 to TRBJ1-1, with D uncertain. V shed 2 bases and J shed 2 bases, with 6 bases lying between them. Germline-derived CDR1 and CDR2 are SGHVS and FNYEAQ. The CDR3 spans 13 residues. The CDR3 loop is CASSLSHNTEAFF. The DNA for the CDR3 is TGTGCCAGCAGCTTAAGCCACAACACTGAAGCTTTCTTT. Full variable domain (outside the CDR3, taken from reference TRBV7-6 and TRBJ1-1): GAGVSQSPRYKVTKRGQDVALRCDPISGHVSLYWYRQALGQGPEFLTYFNYEAQQDKSGLPNDRFSAERPEGSISTLTIQRTEQRDSAMYRCASSLSHNTEAFFGQGTRLTVV.

This chain links TRBV5-1 with TRBJ2-7; tentatively, D is TRBD2 (6 bases). With 4 bases removed from V and 5 bases from J, the gap between germline ends came to 16 bases. The CDR3 loop spans 14 amino acids. Germline lookup yields CDR1 SGHRS and CDR2 YFSETQ. The CDR3 DNA reads TGCGCCAGCAGCCCGGGCCGGGGGTCCCACGAGCAGTACTTC. Its protein product is CASSPGRGSHEQYF.

This chain links TRBV19 with TRBJ1-3, with a possible D match to TRBD1 (5 bases). V shed 3 bases and J shed 0 bases, with 15 bases lying between them. Looked up from germline, CDR1 is LNHDA and CDR2 is SQIVND (reference sequence). The CDR3 has 17 amino acids. The CDR3 protein is CASSIIRQGRSGNTIYF. CDR3 DNA sequence: TGTGCCAGTAGTATTATTCGGCAGGGCCGCTCTGGAAACACCATATATTTT. Full variable domain (outside the CDR3, taken from reference TRBV19 and TRBJ1-3): DGGITQSPKYLFRKEGQNVTLSCEQNLNHDAMYWYRQDPGQGLRLIYYSQIVNDFQKGDIAEGYSVSREKKESFPLTVTSAQKNPTAFYLCASSIIRQGRSGNTIYFGEGSWLTVV.

CDR3 residues: CASSGSGRPSSGETQYF. The CDR3 DNA follows: TGTGCCAGCAGTGGATCAGGACGTCCCTCCTCGGGGGAGACCCAGTACTTC. The chain has TRBV6-1 and TRBJ2-5; tentatively, D is TRBD2 (5 bases). CDR1 MNHNS and CDR2 SASEGT come from the germline V gene. This CDR3 has 17 residues. Trimming cost V 4 bases and J 5 bases, with 23 bases left between them.

This chain uses TRBV5-1 with TRBJ2-3, with a tentative D call TRBD2 (5 bases). Trimming stripped 2 bases from V and 6 bases from J, with 10 bases between. Germline-derived CDR1 and CDR2 are SGHRS and YFSETQ. The CDR3 has 13 residues. The CDR3 DNA reads TGCGCCAGCAGCTTAGCGCGGGCGGATACGCAGTATTTT. This encodes CASSLARADTQYF.

This rearrangement joins TRBV4-2 to TRBJ2-1; 8 bases match TRBD2. Germline CDR1 and CDR2: LGHNA and YNFKEQ. The CDR3 runs to 13 residues. J lost 8 bases, V lost 6 bases, and 6 bases had no gene match. This CDR3 is CASRGSGVYEQFF. The CDR3 nucleotides read TGTGCCAGCAGGGGTAGCGGGGTTTATGAGCAGTTCTTC.

This clone was found once. The V call is TRBV7-9, the J call TRBJ2-3; 8 bases are a match to TRBD1. The CDR3 is 14 residues long. CDR1 and CDR2 (germline): SEHNR, FQNEAQ (reference sequence). Losses at the gene ends were 6 bases for V and 6 bases for J; bases not matched to a gene: 8. This chain's CDR3 is CASSLQGAGDTQYF. Written as DNA, the CDR3 is TGTGCCAGCAGTTTGCAGGGGGCAGGGGATACGCAGTATTTT.

This chain connects TRBV27 to TRBJ1-5; 11 nucleotides align to TRBD1. CDR3 length equals 14 residues. Germline V lookup: CDR1 MNHEY, CDR2 SMNVEV (reference sequence). The ends lost 4 bases at V and 5 bases at J; junction bases unmatched: 1. CDR3 sequence: CASSWTGGDQPQHF. DNA of the CDR3: TGTGCCAGCAGTTGGACAGGGGGCGATCAGCCCCAGCATTTT.

The chain carries TRBV19 and TRBJ2-3; TRBD2 matches 8 bases. CDR1 is LNHDA, CDR2 SQIVND, per germline (reference sequence). This CDR3 is built from 17 residues. V was clipped by 3 bases and J by 3 bases; unmatched bases: 11. CDR3 nucleotide sequence: TGTGCCAGTAGTATTATAAGGTTCGGGGGGGAGACAGATACGCAGTATTTT. It encodes CASSIIRFGGETDTQYF.

This clone has a single count. The chain carries TRBV27 and TRBJ1-1, with D possibly TRBD1 on 6 matching bases. CDR1 is MNHEY, CDR2 SMNVEV, per germline (reference sequence). The V end was cut by 7 bases, the J end by 6 bases, with 18 bases between. CDR3 length equals 14 residues. CDR3 sequence (DNA): TGTGCCAGCAAAGGGCCAGGACAGAGAGCTGAAGCTTTCTTT. Translated, it gives CASKGPGQRAEAFF.